One and the same sample provided the 22 T cell receptor beta chains below, sequenced in a study of identical twins. TCRdb re-analysed the 5' RACE reads in MiXCR, keeping a single row per CDR3 protein. This table has 1,800,000 or so distinct CDR3 sequences, 25% to 35% appearing once. Sample: cord blood. The receptor set was obtained from a newborn girl in good health.

With regard to this clonotype: At one end, the junction sequence differs from germline, possibly due to a read error. The rearrangement uses TRBV5-5 and TRBJ1-4; no clear D gene. In germline, CDR1 is SGHKS, CDR2 YYEKEE (reference sequence). CDR3 length equals 14 residues. CDR3 in DNA: TGTGCCAGCAGCTTTTGGGCAACTAATGAAAAACCGTTTTTT. It encodes CASSFWATNEKPFF. The full variable domain, in which reference TRBV5-5 and TRBJ1-4 provide the parts outside the CDR3, is DAGVTQSPTHLIKTRGQQVTLRCSPISGHKSVSWYQQVLGQGPQFIFQYYEKEERGRGNFPDRFSARQFPNYSSELNVNALLLGDSALYLCASSFWATNEKPFFGSGTQLSVL.

The J gene is TRBJ2-7, the V gene TRBV10-3; 9 bases map to TRBD2. Looked up from germline, CDR1 is ENHRY and CDR2 is SYGVKD. The CDR3 length is 16 residues. V dropped 2 bases and J dropped 7; count of bases not matched to a gene: 12. Written as DNA, the CDR3 is TGTGCCATCAGTGAGAGCTTAGCGGGGGCCTCGGGAGAGCAGTACTTC. Residues: CAISESLAGASGEQYF.

This clonotype was observed a handful of times. The V and J genes are TRBV18 and TRBJ1-4; the D gene is possibly TRBD1 (5 bases). Germline lookup yields CDR1 KGHSH and CDR2 LQKENI. This CDR3 has 14 residues. Trimming took 3 bases from V and 10 from J, leaving 15 bases between them. The CDR3, as DNA: TGTGCCAGCTCACCTGACAGTTATAGAGTAAAACTGTTTTTT. It translates to CASSPDSYRVKLFF.

This rearrangement joins TRBV20-1 to TRBJ1-1; 9 nucleotides align to TRBD1. Germline CDR1 and CDR2: DFQATT and SNEGSKA (reference sequence). The length of the CDR3 is 15 residues. After removal of 1 base from V and 5 bases from J, the junction contained 8 bases not matched to a gene. The CDR3 protein is CSARAMGQGGTEAFF. CDR3 coding DNA: TGCAGTGCTAGAGCCATGGGACAGGGCGGGACTGAAGCTTTCTTT.

This clonotype has a handful of counts. The chain carries TRBV28 and TRBJ1-2, with 9 bases matching TRBD1. In germline, CDR1 is MDHEN, CDR2 SYDVKM. With V trimmed by 6 bases and J by 4 bases, 12 bases remained unmatched. This CDR3 has 16 residues. The CDR3 region has the DNA TGTGCCAGCAGCCCAGTTCCGGGACAGGGTTTCTATGGCTACACCTTC. It specifies CASSPVPGQGFYGYTF.

This clonotype has just one count. The chain carries TRBV10-3 and TRBJ2-5, with TRBD1 matching over 9 bases. J lost 11 bases, V lost 11 bases, and 12 bases had no gene match. Germline V CDR1 and CDR2: ENHRY, SYGVKD. The CDR3 covers 12 residues. CDR3 DNA sequence: TGTGCCGTCGGGACAGGGTTAATGGAGCAGTACTTC. It encodes CAVGTGLMEQYF.

The chain has TRBV9 and TRBJ2-3; TRBD2 aligns across 8 bases. J was trimmed by 0 bases and V by 2 bases; bases with no gene match: 5. This CDR3 is built from 16 residues. Germline V gene sequence: CDR1 SGDLS, CDR2 YYNGEE. The CDR3 bases are TGTGCCAGCAGCGTGGATCCGGGGGGGAGCACAGATACGCAGTATTTT. This gives the protein CASSVDPGGSTDTQYF.

The CDR3 nucleotides are TGTGCCAGCAGCCCACTACCGGAATCCGGGGAGCTGTTTTTT. The encoded protein is CASSPLPESGELFF. The V and J genes are TRBV7-6 and TRBJ2-2, with D unclear. Germline assignment: CDR1 SGHVS and CDR2 FNYEAQ. V was pared by 5 bases and J by 6 bases, with 13 bases between. The CDR3 is made up of 14 amino acids.

This clonotype has a single count. Relative to the germline gene, one junction end is altered; a read error may explain this. The V gene is TRBV7-2, the J gene TRBJ1-2; D is possibly TRBD1 (6 bases). CDR1 is SGHTA and CDR2 is FQGNSA in the germline V gene. The CDR3 is 13 residues long. The CDR3 nucleotides read TGTGCCAGCCGGGACATAGCTAACTATGACTACACCTTC. Residues: CASRDIANYDYTF. Supplemented by reference TRBV7-2 and TRBJ1-2, the full variable domain reads GAGVSQSPSNKVTEKGKDVELRCDPISGHTALYWYRQSLGQGLEFLIYFQGNSAPDKSGLPSDRFSAERTGGSVSTLTIQRTQQEDSAVYLCASRDIANYDYTFGSGTRLTVV.

This clonotype has a handful of counts. The chain combines TRBV6-5 with TRBJ1-6, with D possibly TRBD1 on 5 matching bases. V dropped 0 bases and J dropped 8 bases, with 17 bases sitting between them. From germline, CDR1 is MNHEY and CDR2 SVGAGI. The CDR3 totals 17 residues. The CDR3 DNA reads TGTGCCAGCAGTTACTCGAACCCCGCCGCGGGGGATTCACCCCTCCACTTT. Translation gives CASSYSNPAAGDSPLHF.

The V gene is TRBV27, the J gene TRBJ1-2; unclear D gene. Per the germline V gene, CDR1 is MNHEY and CDR2 is SMNVEV (reference sequence). The CDR3 has 15 amino acids. Trimming stripped 7 bases from V and 4 bases from J, with 19 bases between. The CDR3: CASTPSGVSVYGYTF. CDR3 coding DNA: TGTGCCAGCACCCCCAGTGGGGTTTCTGTCTATGGCTACACCTTC.

As to this clonotype: A read error is possible here, since a much larger clone lies one base away. The chain employs TRBV28 and TRBJ2-5, with a possible D match to TRBD2 (5 bases). The CDR3 extends over 12 amino acids. CDR1 MDHEN and CDR2 SYDVKM come from the germline V gene. For the CDR3, the DNA is TGTGCCAGCAGTCTCCCACTAGAGGCCCAGTACTTC. Encoded protein: CASSLPLEAQYF.

This sequence joins TRBV15 and TRBJ2-1; D unresolved. The better agreement between TRBJ2-7 and the DNA end casts doubt on the J call. Germline assignment: CDR1 LNHNV and CDR2 YYDKDF (reference sequence). The CDR3 has 13 amino acids. Here the CDR3 DNA reads TGTGCCACCAGGTTTGGCTCCTACAATGAGCAGTACTTC. It encodes CATRFGSYNEQYF.

The CDR3 bases are TGTGCCATCAGGGGCACAGGGACTGGAAAGACCCAGTACTTC. It encodes CAIRGTGTGKTQYF. The chain joins TRBV10-3 to TRBJ2-7; TRBD1 or TRBD2 may be the D gene (6 bases each). The J call may be faulty, since TRBJ2-5 better matches the DNA end. This CDR3 contains 14 residues. The germline V gene encodes CDR1 ENHRY and CDR2 SYGVKD.

This clonotype was detected a few times. The CDR3 region is CASSQSFLIQRGETQYF. CDR3 nucleotides: TGCGCCAGCAGCCAAAGTTTTCTCATTCAGCGAGGAGAGACCCAGTACTTC. The chain recombines TRBV4-1 with TRBJ2-5; unclear D gene. CDR3 length: 17 residues. The ends were cut back, 2 bases at V and 4 bases at J, with 20 bases in the middle. Germline lookup yields CDR1 MGHRA and CDR2 YSYEKL.

This clonotype was found a few times. This chain connects TRBV2 to TRBJ1-3; 7 bases align to TRBD1. With V trimmed by 6 bases and J by 4 bases, 6 bases remained unmatched. CDR1 is SNHLY and CDR2 is FYNNEI in the germline V gene. The CDR3 extends over 14 amino acids. Written as DNA, the CDR3 is TGTGCCAGCAGCCAACAGGGGACGGGAAACACCATATATTTT. Translation gives CASSQQGTGNTIYF.

This rearrangement joins TRBV4-1 to TRBJ2-7; 9 bases agree with TRBD2. CDR3 length: 17 residues. Germline V lookup: CDR1 MGHRA, CDR2 YSYEKL. The V segment lost 2 bases and the J segment 5 bases; nucleotides outside the gene matches: 13. In DNA, the CDR3 is TGCGCCAGCAGCCAACTTCTTACCGGGACTAGCAGCCACGAGCAGTACTTC. Its translation is CASSQLLTGTSSHEQYF.

The chain is built from TRBV4-2 and TRBJ2-1; D tentatively reads TRBD1 or TRBD2 (5 bases each). Germline CDR1 LGHNA, CDR2 YNFKEQ. V was trimmed by 2 bases and J by 8 bases, leaving 10 bases between them. This CDR3 comprises 13 residues. CDR3 region: CASSQSSRDEQFF. For the CDR3, the DNA is TGTGCCAGCAGCCAATCTAGCAGGGATGAGCAGTTCTTC.

Notes on this clonotype: Given the absence of the conserved phenylalanine or tryptophan at the CDR3 end, a read error is likely. It is unclear where the CDR3 begins or ends on the DNA, so no DNA is shown, and the CDR3 is as TCRdb lists it. The rearrangement joins TRBV18 to TRBJ1-2. Looked up from germline, CDR1 is KGHSH and CDR2 is LQKENI. The CDR3 is made up of 12 amino acids, end residues included. The CDR3 is CASSPIATLDTL.

The rearrangement joins TRBV20-1 to TRBJ2-7, with 10 nucleotides matching TRBD2. Per germline, CDR1 DFQATT and CDR2 SNEGSKA (reference sequence). V shed 3 bases, J shed 2 bases, and the junction held 13 bases outside the gene matches. The CDR3 sequence is 17 residues long. The CDR3: CSASRPGLAVFPYEQYF. CDR3 nucleotide sequence: TGCAGTGCTAGTCGGCCCGGACTAGCGGTGTTCCCCTACGAGCAGTACTTC.

CDR3 in DNA: TGTGCCAGCAGCTTAACCCGCCACCGCCCCTACGAGCAGTACTTC. This gives the protein CASSLTRHRPYEQYF. This chain connects TRBV7-9 to TRBJ2-1; D gene ambiguous. The J call is doubtful: the DNA matches TRBJ2-7 better. There are 15 residues in the CDR3. CDR1 and CDR2 (germline): SEHNR, FQNEAQ (reference sequence).

This chain joins TRBV4-1 and TRBJ2-1; possible D gene TRBD2, 5 bases. In germline, CDR1 is MGHRA, CDR2 YSYEKL. The CDR3 covers 16 residues. The V end was cut by 1 base, the J end by 13 bases, with 23 bases between. DNA for the CDR3: TGCGCCAGCAGCCAAGGCCTAGCTTCGAGATCGGAGACCCAGTTCTTC. Amino acids: CASSQGLASRSETQFF.